This TCR beta chain was captured in a study of graft-versus-host responses after intestinal transplantation. Background on the study: Recipients had transplants, and these were multivisceral, liver-intestinal, or isolated intestinal. Each patient got anti-thymocyte globulin induction, then tacrolimus and steroids for roughly 3 years.

Study-wide findings and caveats: Some GvH clones were seen earlier in gut or blood, suggesting intestinal origin. Circulating GvH clone levels at their peak were associated with HvG declines (early post-transplant).

Generated by immunoSEQ multiplex PCR, the TCRdb table keeps only in-frame clones and is missing some. Of 77,000 or so clones listed, 92% are singletons. Turning to this clone: What it binds is not known.

The source is a human patient who received an intestinal transplant, so some T cells may come from the graft donor. Sequenced material: PBMCs, taken 98 days after intestinal transplantation.

CDR3 residues: CASSVSRGSGEQYF. For the CDR3, the DNA is TGTGCCAGCAGTGTATCCAGGGGCTCGGGCGAGCAGTACTTC. The chain employs TRBV25-1 and TRBJ2-7; maybe TRBD1 (6 bases). Per germline, CDR1 MGHDK and CDR2 SYGVNS. The CDR3 runs to 14 residues. V was trimmed by 4 bases and J by 6 bases, leaving 16 bases between them.